Below are 5 T cell receptor beta chains sequenced from a single sample in a study of blood T cells in healthy people across ages. A J-beta primer mix and a sample-barcoded 5' primer were used in a second PCR of about 7 to 12 cycles. TCRdb analysed the 5' RACE reads with MiXCR anew, one entry per CDR3 protein. The sample has 850,000 to 950,000 distinct CDR3 sequences, more than 25% seen once; the top ten hold roughly 17%. Sequenced input: blood. These receptor sequences come from a woman over 75 in good health.

A word on this clonotype: An end of the junction differs from the germline gene, which may be a read error. The chain has TRBV7-2 and TRBJ2-3; 8 bases match TRBD1. The CDR3 contains 15 residues. Germline-derived CDR1 and CDR2 are SGHTA and FQGNSA. The CDR3 nucleotides are TGTGCCAGCAGCTCGGACAGGGCCCACACAGATACGCTGTATTTT. This gives the protein CASSSDRAHTDTLYF.

The rearrangement links TRBV20-1 to TRBJ2-3; TRBD2 agrees at 14 bases. The V gene's germline CDR1 is DFQATT and CDR2 SNEGSKA (reference sequence). The V gene end was trimmed by 1 base and the J gene end by 0 bases; junction bases not matched to a gene: 6. This CDR3 is built from 18 residues. The CDR3 region has the DNA TGCAGTGCTAGAGGGCTGGGGACTAGCGGGGGCAGCACAGATACGCAGTATTTT. Encoded protein: CSARGLGTSGGSTDTQYF.

This clonotype was detected a few times. The J gene is TRBJ2-7, the V gene TRBV29-1; 8 positions agree with TRBD2. Trimming removed 3 bases from V and 7 bases from J; junction bases left unmatched: 8. Germline V gene data show CDR1 as SQVTM and CDR2 as ANQGSEA. CDR3 length: 13 amino acids. The CDR3 DNA is TGCAGCGTTGATCGGGGGGGTAGGAATGAGCAGTACTTC. It codes for CSVDRGGRNEQYF.

This clonotype has a count of ten or more. This chain uses TRBV24-1 with TRBJ2-1; 11 bases are a match to TRBD2. CDR1 is KGHDR, CDR2 SFDVKD, per germline. The CDR3 is 16 residues long. V lost 0 bases to trimming and J lost 4 bases; unmatched junction nucleotides: 1. CDR3 residues: CATSDLGTSGYNEQFF. DNA of the CDR3: TGTGCCACCAGTGATTTGGGGACTAGCGGTTACAATGAGCAGTTCTTC.

This clonotype was detected a few times. The rearrangement uses TRBV5-1 and TRBJ2-7, with D tentatively TRBD1 (5 bases). The V end lost 6 bases, the J end lost 2 bases, and 15 bases lay between the germline ends. The CDR3 has 14 residues. From germline, CDR1 is SGHRS and CDR2 YFSETQ. The CDR3 reads CASIAWGYPYEQYF. The CDR3 nucleotides read TGCGCCAGCATAGCCTGGGGCTACCCCTACGAGCAGTACTTC.